These 7 T cell receptor beta chains originate from one sample sequenced in a study of read filtering for tumor transcriptome and immune sequencing. Molecular barcoded adaptors covering alpha/delta and beta/gamma chains were used on 400 to 450 ng RNA. Via MiXCR, TCRdb re-called the reads, giving one row per CDR3 protein. The sample lists tens of thousands of distinct CDR3 sequences, 15% to 25% occurring once. Source material: a population of CD138-negative cells sorted from bone marrow. These TCRs come from a donor at least 40 years old with multiple myeloma.

This clonotype has ten or more counts. The chain links TRBV28 to TRBJ1-1; D gene unclear. V lost 3 bases, J lost 1 base, and 6 bases lay in between. Per the germline V gene, CDR1 is MDHEN and CDR2 is SYDVKM. This CDR3 is 13 amino acids long. CDR3 nucleotides: TGTGCCAGCAGTTTTGGAGGGAACACTGAAGCTTTCTTT. Amino acids: CASSFGGNTEAFF. The whole variable domain, filled in from reference TRBV28 and TRBJ1-1, reads DVKVTQSSRYLVKRTGEKVFLECVQDMDHENMFWYRQDPGLGLRLIYFSYDVKMKEKGDIPEGYSVSREKKERFSLILESASTNQTSMYLCASSFGGNTEAFFGQGTRLTVV.

This clonotype was picked up many times. The CDR3 region has the DNA TGTGCCAGCAGTTCCGATTCGGGGACACCTCTTTCTGAAGCTTTCTTT. It encodes CASSSDSGTPLSEAFF. The chain has TRBV27 and TRBJ1-1; weak D call: TRBD1 (6 bases). V was pared by 4 bases and J by 6 bases, with 21 bases between. The CDR3 runs to 16 residues. The germline CDR1 and CDR2 sequences are MNHEY and SMNVEV (reference sequence).

This clonotype has only a few counts. The rearrangement uses TRBV28 and TRBJ2-3; D gene unclear. This CDR3 comprises 12 residues. V was shortened by 7 bases and J by 5 bases, with 10 bases between the two germline ends. Per the germline V gene, CDR1 is MDHEN and CDR2 is SYDVKM. The CDR3 spells CASNQWEDTQYF. Written as DNA, the CDR3 is TGTGCCAGCAACCAATGGGAAGATACGCAGTATTTT.

This clonotype has a count of ten or more. V usage is TRBV20-1 and J usage is TRBJ2-1; the D gene could be TRBD1 or TRBD2 (5 bases each). Germline loops: CDR1 DFQATT, CDR2 SNEGSKA (reference sequence). CDR3 length: 14 residues. V lost 6 bases to trimming and J lost 0 bases, with 12 bases between them. In DNA form, the CDR3 reads TGCAGTGCCCCGGGGACGAGCTCCTACAATGAGCAGTTCTTC. Its translation: CSAPGTSSYNEQFF.

This rearrangement joins TRBV30 to TRBJ1-5, with D possibly TRBD1 on 5 matching bases. Germline V gene data show CDR1 as GTSNPN and CDR2 as SVGIG (reference sequence). The CDR3 length is 13 residues. V was cut by 0 bases and J by 2 bases, with 5 bases left in between. CDR3 loop: CAWSVQGNQPQHF. CDR3 sequence (DNA): TGTGCCTGGAGTGTACAGGGCAATCAGCCCCAGCATTTT.

This clonotype appeared many times. V and J are TRBV2 and TRBJ2-3; D uncertain. The CDR3 is 11 residues long. CDR1 SNHLY and CDR2 FYNNEI come from the germline V gene. V lost 8 bases, J lost 4 bases, and 7 bases lay in between. The CDR3 loop is CASSTPDTQYF. The CDR3 DNA is TGTGCCAGCTCGACCCCAGATACGCAGTATTTT.

This clonotype was seen many times. The V call is TRBV19, the J call TRBJ2-1; no definite D call. Germline loops: CDR1 LNHDA, CDR2 SQIVND (reference sequence). Trimming left V 7 bases short and J 4 bases short, with 5 bases between. The CDR3 covers 11 residues. CDR3 region: CASTGYNEQFF. CDR3 DNA: TGTGCCAGTACCGGATACAATGAGCAGTTCTTC. The full variable domain, in which reference TRBV19 and TRBJ2-1 provide the parts outside the CDR3, is DGGITQSPKYLFRKEGQNVTLSCEQNLNHDAMYWYRQDPGQGLRLIYYSQIVNDFQKGDIAEGYSVSREKKESFPLTVTSAQKNPTAFYLCASTGYNEQFFGPGTRLTVL.